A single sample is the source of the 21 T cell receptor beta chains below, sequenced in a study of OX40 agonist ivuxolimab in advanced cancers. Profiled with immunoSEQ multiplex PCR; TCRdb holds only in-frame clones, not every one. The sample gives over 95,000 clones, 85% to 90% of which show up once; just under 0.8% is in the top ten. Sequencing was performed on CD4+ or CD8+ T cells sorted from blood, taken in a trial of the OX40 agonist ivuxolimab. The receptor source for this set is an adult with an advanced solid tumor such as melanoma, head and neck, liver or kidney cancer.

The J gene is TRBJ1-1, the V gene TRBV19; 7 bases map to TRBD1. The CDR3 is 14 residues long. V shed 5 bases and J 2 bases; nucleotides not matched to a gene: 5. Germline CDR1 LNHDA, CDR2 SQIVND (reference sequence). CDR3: CASSGGGGNTEAFF. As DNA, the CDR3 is TGTGCCAGTAGTGGGGGAGGGGGCAACACTGAAGCTTTCTTT. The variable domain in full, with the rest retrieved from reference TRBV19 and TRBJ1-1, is DGGITQSPKYLFRKEGQNVTLSCEQNLNHDAMYWYRQDPGQGLRLIYYSQIVNDFQKGDIAEGYSVSREKKESFPLTVTSAQKNPTAFYLCASSGGGGNTEAFFGQGTRLTVV.

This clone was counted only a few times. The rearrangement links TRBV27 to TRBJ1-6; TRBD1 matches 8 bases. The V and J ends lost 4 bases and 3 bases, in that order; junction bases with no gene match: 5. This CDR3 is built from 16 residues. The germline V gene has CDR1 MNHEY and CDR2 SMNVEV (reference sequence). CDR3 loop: CASSSGQGGYNSPLHF. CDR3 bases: TGTGCCAGCAGTTCCGGACAGGGTGGCTATAATTCACCCCTCCACTTT.

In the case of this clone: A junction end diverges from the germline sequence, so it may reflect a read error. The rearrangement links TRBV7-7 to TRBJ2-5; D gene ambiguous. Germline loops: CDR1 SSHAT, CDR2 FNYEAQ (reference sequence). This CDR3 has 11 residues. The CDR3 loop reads CASSLSGGQYF. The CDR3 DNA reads TGTGCTAGCAGCTTATCAGGCGGCCAGTACTTC.

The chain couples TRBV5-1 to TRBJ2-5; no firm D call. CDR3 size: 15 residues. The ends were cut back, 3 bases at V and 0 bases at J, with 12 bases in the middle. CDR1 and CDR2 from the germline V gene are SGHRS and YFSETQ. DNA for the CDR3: TGCGCCAGCAGCTATAGTGGGGTTAACCAAGAGACCCAGTACTTC. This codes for CASSYSGVNQETQYF.

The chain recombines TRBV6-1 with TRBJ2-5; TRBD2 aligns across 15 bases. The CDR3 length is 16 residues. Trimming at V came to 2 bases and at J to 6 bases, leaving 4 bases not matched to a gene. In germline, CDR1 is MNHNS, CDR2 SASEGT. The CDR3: CASSEPGLAGGKTQYF. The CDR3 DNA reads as TGTGCCAGCAGTGAACCGGGACTAGCGGGGGGAAAGACCCAGTACTTC.

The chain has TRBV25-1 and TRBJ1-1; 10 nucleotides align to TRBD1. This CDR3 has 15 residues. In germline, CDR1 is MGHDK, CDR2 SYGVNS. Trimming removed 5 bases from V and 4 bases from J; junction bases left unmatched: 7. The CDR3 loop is CASSLSRTGGTEAFF. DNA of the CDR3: TGTGCCAGCAGTCTATCAAGGACAGGGGGCACTGAAGCTTTCTTT.

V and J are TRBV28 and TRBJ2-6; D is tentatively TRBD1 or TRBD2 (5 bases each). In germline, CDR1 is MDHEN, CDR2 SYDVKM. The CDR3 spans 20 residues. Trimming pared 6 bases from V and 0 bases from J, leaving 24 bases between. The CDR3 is CASSATLGTLKSSGANVLTF. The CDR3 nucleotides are TGTGCCAGCAGCGCGACCCTTGGGACCTTAAAAAGCTCTGGGGCCAACGTCCTGACTTTC.

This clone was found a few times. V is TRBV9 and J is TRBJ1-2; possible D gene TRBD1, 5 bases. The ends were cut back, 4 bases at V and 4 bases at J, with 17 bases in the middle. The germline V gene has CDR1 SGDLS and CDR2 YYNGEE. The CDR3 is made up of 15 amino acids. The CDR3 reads CASSPGDALPYGYTF. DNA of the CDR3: TGTGCCAGCAGCCCCGGGGACGCCCTGCCCTATGGCTACACCTTC.

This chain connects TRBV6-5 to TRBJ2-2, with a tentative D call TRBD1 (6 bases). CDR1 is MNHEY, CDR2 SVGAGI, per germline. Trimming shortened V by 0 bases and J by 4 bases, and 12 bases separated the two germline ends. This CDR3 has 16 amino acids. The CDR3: CASSYSGGWGTGELFF. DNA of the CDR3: TGTGCCAGCAGTTACTCTGGGGGCTGGGGCACCGGGGAGCTGTTTTTT.

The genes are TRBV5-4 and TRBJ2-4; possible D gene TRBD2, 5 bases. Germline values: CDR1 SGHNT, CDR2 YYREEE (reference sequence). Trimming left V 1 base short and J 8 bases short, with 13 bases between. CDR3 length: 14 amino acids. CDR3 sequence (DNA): TGTGCCAGCAGCTTGTTCCGGGATGCGGACATTCAGTACTTC. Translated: CASSLFRDADIQYF. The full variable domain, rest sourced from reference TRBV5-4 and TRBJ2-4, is ETGVTQSPTHLIKTRGQQVTLRCSSQSGHNTVSWYQQALGQGPQFIFQYYREEENGRGNFPPRFSGLQFPNYSSELNVNALELDDSALYLCASSLFRDADIQYFGAGTRLSVL.

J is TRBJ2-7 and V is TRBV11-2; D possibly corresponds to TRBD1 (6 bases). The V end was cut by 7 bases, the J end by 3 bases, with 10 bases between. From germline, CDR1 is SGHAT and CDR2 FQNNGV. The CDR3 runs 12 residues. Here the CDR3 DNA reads TGTGCCAGCACCCGGACAGACTACGAGCAGTACTTC. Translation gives CASTRTDYEQYF.

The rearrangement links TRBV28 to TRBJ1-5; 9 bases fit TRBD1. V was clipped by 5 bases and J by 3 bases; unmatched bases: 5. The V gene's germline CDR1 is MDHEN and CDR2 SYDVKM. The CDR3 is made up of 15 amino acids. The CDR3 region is CASSPGQGNNQPQHF. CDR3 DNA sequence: TGTGCCAGCAGTCCAGGACAGGGGAACAATCAGCCCCAGCATTTT.

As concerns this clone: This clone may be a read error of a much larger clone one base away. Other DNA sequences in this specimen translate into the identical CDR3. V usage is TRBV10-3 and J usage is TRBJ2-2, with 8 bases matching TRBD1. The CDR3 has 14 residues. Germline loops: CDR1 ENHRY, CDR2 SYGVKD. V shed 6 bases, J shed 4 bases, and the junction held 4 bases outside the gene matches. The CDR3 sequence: CAIRDREPTGELFF. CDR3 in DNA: TGTGCCATCAGGGACAGGGAGCCCACCGGGGAGCTGTTTTTT.

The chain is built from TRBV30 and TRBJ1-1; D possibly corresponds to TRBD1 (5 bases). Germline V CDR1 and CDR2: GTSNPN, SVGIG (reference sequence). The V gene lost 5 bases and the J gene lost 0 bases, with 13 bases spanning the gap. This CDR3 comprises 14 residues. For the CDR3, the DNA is TGTGCCTGGTACAAGGGGCGCGTGAACACTGAAGCTTTCTTT. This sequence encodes CAWYKGRVNTEAFF.

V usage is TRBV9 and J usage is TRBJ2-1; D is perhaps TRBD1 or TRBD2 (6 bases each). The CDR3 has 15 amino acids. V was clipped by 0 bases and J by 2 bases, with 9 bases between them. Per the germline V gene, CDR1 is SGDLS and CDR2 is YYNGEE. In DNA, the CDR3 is TGTGCCAGCAGCGTAGCGGGGGCCACCTACAATGAGCAGTTCTTC. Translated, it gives CASSVAGATYNEQFF.

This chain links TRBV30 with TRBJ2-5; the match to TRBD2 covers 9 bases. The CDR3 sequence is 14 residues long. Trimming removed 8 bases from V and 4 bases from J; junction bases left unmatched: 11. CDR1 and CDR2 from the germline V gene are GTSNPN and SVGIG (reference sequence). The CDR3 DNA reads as TGTGCCCAGGCCCTAGCGGGGATTCGAGAGACCCAGTACTTC. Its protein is CAQALAGIRETQYF.

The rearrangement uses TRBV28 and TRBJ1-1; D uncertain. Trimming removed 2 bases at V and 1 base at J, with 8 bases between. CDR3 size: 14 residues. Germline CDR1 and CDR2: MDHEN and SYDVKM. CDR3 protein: CASSLHDGNTEAFF. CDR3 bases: TGTGCCAGCAGTTTACACGACGGGAACACTGAAGCTTTCTTT.

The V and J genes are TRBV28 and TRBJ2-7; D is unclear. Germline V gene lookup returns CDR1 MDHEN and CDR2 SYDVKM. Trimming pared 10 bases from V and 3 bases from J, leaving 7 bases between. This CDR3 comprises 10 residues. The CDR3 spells CATGLYEQYF. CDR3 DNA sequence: TGTGCCACCGGCCTCTACGAGCAGTACTTC.

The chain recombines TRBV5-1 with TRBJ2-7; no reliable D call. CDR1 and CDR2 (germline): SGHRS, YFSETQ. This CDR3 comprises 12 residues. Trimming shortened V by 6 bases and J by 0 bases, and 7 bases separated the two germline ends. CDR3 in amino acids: CASKDSSYEQYF. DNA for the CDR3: TGCGCCAGCAAGGATAGCTCCTACGAGCAGTACTTC.

The CDR3 spells CASTTRPVNTEAFF. In DNA, the CDR3 is TGTGCCAGTACCACAAGGCCGGTGAACACTGAAGCTTTCTTT. The chain links TRBV19 to TRBJ1-1; no reliable D call. Germline CDR1 is LNHDA and CDR2 is SQIVND (reference sequence). The ends were cut back, 7 bases at V and 0 bases at J, with 12 bases in the middle. The CDR3 totals 14 residues. The full variable domain, with the rest looked up from reference TRBV19 and TRBJ1-1, is DGGITQSPKYLFRKEGQNVTLSCEQNLNHDAMYWYRQDPGQGLRLIYYSQIVNDFQKGDIAEGYSVSREKKESFPLTVTSAQKNPTAFYLCASTTRPVNTEAFFGQGTRLTVV.

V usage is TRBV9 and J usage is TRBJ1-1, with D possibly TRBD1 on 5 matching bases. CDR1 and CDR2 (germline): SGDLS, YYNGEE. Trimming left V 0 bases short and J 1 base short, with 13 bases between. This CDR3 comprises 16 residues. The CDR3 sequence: CASSVAGLGTNTEAFF. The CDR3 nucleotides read TGTGCCAGCAGCGTAGCAGGGTTGGGAACGAACACTGAAGCTTTCTTT.